The present TCR beta chain was sequenced within a study of T cell responses to AZD1222 COVID-19 vaccine. Comment on this clone: Antigen: not known.

Study-level findings and limits: Increased Spike-specific TCR breadth and depth were observed after two AZD1222 doses.

Repertoires were generated with immunoSEQ multiplex PCR, while TCRdb's copy carries only in-frame clones and drops some. The data contain approximately 260,000 clones, 85% to 95% of them seen just once; the ten biggest clones take up 0.55%. Germline CDR1 is SGHNT and CDR2 is YENEEA. CDR3 size: 16 residues. Trimming took 5 bases from V and 6 from J; bases not matched to a gene: 9. This clonotype was obtained from an adult in good health. The sample here was peripheral blood, taken on day 0 of AZD1222 vaccination. V usage is TRBV11-3 and J usage is TRBJ1-6; 8 bases map to TRBD1. This CDR3 is CASSLTGEVGNSPLHF. The CDR3 DNA is TGTGCCAGCAGCCTGACAGGGGAGGTGGGTAATTCACCCCTCCACTTT.